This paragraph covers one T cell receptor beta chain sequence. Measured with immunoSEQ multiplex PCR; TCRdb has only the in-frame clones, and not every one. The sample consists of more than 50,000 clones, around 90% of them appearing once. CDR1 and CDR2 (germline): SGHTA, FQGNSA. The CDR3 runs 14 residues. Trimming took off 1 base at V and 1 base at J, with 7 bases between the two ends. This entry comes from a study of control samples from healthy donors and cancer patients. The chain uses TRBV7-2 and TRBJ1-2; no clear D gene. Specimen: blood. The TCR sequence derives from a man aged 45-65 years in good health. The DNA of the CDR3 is TGTGCCAGCAGCTTAGGGGGATTTAACTATGGCTACACCTTC. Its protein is CASSLGGFNYGYTF.